Listed here are 26 T cell receptor beta chains from one sample, sequenced in a study of technical replicates of blood from several donors. Profiled with immunoSEQ multiplex PCR; TCRdb holds only in-frame clones, not every one. Here the sample spans around 72,000 clones, roughly 92% being singletons. The specimen was PBMCs. These receptor sequences come from a human donor in good health. Some clones in this sample may be carry-over from other donors' samples.

The gene calls are TRBV5-1 and TRBJ2-3; TRBD1 is a possible D gene (5 bases). CDR3 length equals 15 residues. CDR1 and CDR2 from the germline V gene are SGHRS and YFSETQ. The ends were cut back, 4 bases at V and 4 bases at J, with 16 bases in the middle. CDR3 DNA: TGCGCCAGCAGCCCCGCAAGGGGTCCCCCAGATACGCAGTATTTT. Residues: CASSPARGPPDTQYF.

This chain uses TRBV7-9 with TRBJ2-3, with D tentatively TRBD2 (6 bases). Germline V CDR1 and CDR2: SEHNR, FQNEAQ (reference sequence). V was pared by 5 bases and J by 1 base, with 19 bases between. This CDR3 is 17 amino acids long. The CDR3 region has the DNA TGTGCCAGCAGCCATTCTCGGGACTCTGGCCGCACAGATACGCAGTATTTT. Translation: CASSHSRDSGRTDTQYF.

The CDR3 DNA is TGTGCCAGCAGCCTATACACCGGGACTACCTACAATGAGCAGTTCTTC. Translated: CASSLYTGTTYNEQFF. The rearrangement links TRBV7-2 to TRBJ2-1; 7 nucleotides line up with TRBD2. This CDR3 spans 16 amino acids. The V and J ends lost 5 bases and 2 bases, in that order; junction bases with no gene match: 9. Germline CDR1 reads SGHTA; CDR2 reads FQGNSA.

This chain links TRBV5-1 with TRBJ2-1; the D gene is possibly TRBD2 (6 bases). V was clipped by 0 bases and J by 4 bases, with 23 bases between them. CDR1 and CDR2 from the germline V gene are SGHRS and YFSETQ. This CDR3 has 19 residues. CDR3: CASSLVGGYGAGLYNEQFF. CDR3 sequence (DNA): TGCGCCAGCAGCTTGGTAGGCGGTTACGGAGCGGGTTTATACAATGAGCAGTTCTTC. Full variable domain (outside the CDR3, taken from reference TRBV5-1 and TRBJ2-1): KAGVTQTPRYLIKTRGQQVTLSCSPISGHRSVSWYQQTPGQGLQFLFEYFSETQRNKGNFPGRFSGRQFSNSRSEMNVSTLELGDSALYLCASSLVGGYGAGLYNEQFFGPGTRLTVL.

The chain employs TRBV5-4 and TRBJ2-1; 9 bases line up with TRBD1. CDR1 and CDR2 (germline): SGHNT, YYREEE (reference sequence). The CDR3 runs 18 residues. The V gene end was trimmed by 0 bases and the J gene end by 8 bases; junction bases not matched to a gene: 15. CDR3 sequence: CASSLASRQGVSKDEQFF. The CDR3 coding sequence is TGTGCCAGCAGCTTGGCCTCCCGACAGGGGGTGAGTAAGGATGAGCAGTTCTTC.

The chain is built from TRBV7-9 and TRBJ1-5, with no clear D. CDR3 length equals 14 residues. V was cut by 6 bases and J by 0 bases, with 9 bases left in between. Germline V gene data show CDR1 as SEHNR and CDR2 as FQNEAQ (reference sequence). The CDR3 reads CASSLGYSNQPQHF. The CDR3 region has the DNA TGTGCCAGCAGTTTGGGCTATAGCAATCAGCCCCAGCATTTT.

V gene TRBV6-1 combines with J gene TRBJ2-5; TRBD1 is a possible D gene (5 bases). This CDR3 is 13 amino acids long. Germline CDR1 MNHNS, CDR2 SASEGT. The V end was cut by 2 bases, the J end by 5 bases, with 9 bases between. The CDR3 DNA reads as TGTGCCAGCAGTGAAATGGGGCTCGAGACCCAGTACTTC. This sequence encodes CASSEMGLETQYF.

The chain links TRBV12-5 to TRBJ2-5; TRBD2 is a possible D gene (6 bases). Per germline, CDR1 LGHNT and CDR2 FRNRAP. V was clipped by 5 bases and J by 3 bases, with 13 bases between them. The CDR3 sequence is 14 residues long. CDR3 nucleotide sequence: TGTGCTAGTGGTCCCGGCGGGGCGGAAGAGACCCAGTACTTC. Translated, it gives CASGPGGAEETQYF.

The chain recombines TRBV19 with TRBJ1-2, with D perhaps TRBD1 (5 bases). Trimming shortened V by 7 bases and J by 3 bases, and 15 bases separated the two germline ends. Germline-derived CDR1 and CDR2 are LNHDA and SQIVND (reference sequence). There are 14 residues in the CDR3. The CDR3 spells CASTPTERYYGYTF. CDR3 DNA sequence: TGTGCCAGTACCCCGACAGAGAGGTACTATGGCTACACCTTC.

V and J are TRBV27 and TRBJ2-5, with D uncertain. Germline loops: CDR1 MNHEY, CDR2 SMNVEV (reference sequence). V was clipped by 3 bases and J by 7 bases, with 12 bases between them. This CDR3 region has 13 residues. The CDR3 DNA sequence: TGTGCCAGCAGTTTCCAATCATACGGGACCCAGTACTTC. Amino acid sequence: CASSFQSYGTQYF.

This clone was detected only once. Here the CDR3 DNA reads TGCGCCAGCAGCCAAGTGGCTAGCGCAGATACGCAGTATTTT. It yields the protein CASSQVASADTQYF. The chain uses TRBV4-3 and TRBJ2-3; D may be TRBD2 (6 bases). Germline V lookup: CDR1 LGHNA, CDR2 YSLEER. The ends were cut back, 1 base at V and 4 bases at J, with 9 bases in the middle. The CDR3 extends over 14 amino acids.

In this sample, this clone turned up once. The J gene is TRBJ2-6, the V gene TRBV27; a weak D match, TRBD1 (6 bases). Deletions cut 3 bases from V and 4 bases from J, with 25 bases between. This CDR3 spans 20 amino acids. Per the germline V gene, CDR1 is MNHEY and CDR2 is SMNVEV (reference sequence). CDR3 bases: TGTGCCAGCAGTTTTAGGGCCCGCAGGGGATTGGCCCTCGGGGCCAACGTCCTGACTTTC. Translated, it gives CASSFRARRGLALGANVLTF.

The chain couples TRBV7-3 to TRBJ2-2; no clear D. V lost 5 bases to trimming and J lost 3 bases, with 7 bases between them. Per germline, CDR1 SGHTA and CDR2 FQGTGA. The CDR3 contains 13 residues. CDR3 nucleotides: TGTGCCAGCAGCCCCTTCGACACCGGGGAGCTGTTTTTT. This gives the protein CASSPFDTGELFF.

The chain combines TRBV4-2 with TRBJ2-1; D is possibly TRBD2 (5 bases). Germline loops: CDR1 LGHNA, CDR2 YNFKEQ. The V end lost 4 bases, the J end lost 4 bases, and 8 bases lay between the germline ends. This CDR3 has 13 residues. CDR3 in amino acids: CASSLEDYNEQFF. The DNA for the CDR3 is TGTGCCAGCAGCCTGGAGGATTACAATGAGCAGTTCTTC.

This chain joins TRBV6-1 and TRBJ1-2; TRBD1 matches 9 bases. Germline V gene sequence: CDR1 MNHNS, CDR2 SASEGT. The CDR3 is made up of 13 amino acids. V dropped 6 bases and J dropped 8; count of bases not matched to a gene: 7. CDR3 nucleotide sequence: TGTGCCAGCAGCCCGGGACAGGGAAGAGGCTACACCTTC. Protein product: CASSPGQGRGYTF.

V usage is TRBV9 and J usage is TRBJ2-1, with unresolved D. This CDR3 is 14 amino acids long. V was shortened by 2 bases and J by 5 bases, with 11 bases between the two germline ends. Per the germline V gene, CDR1 is SGDLS and CDR2 is YYNGEE. The CDR3 DNA follows: TGTGCCAGCAGCGTGGGCCTACAAAACAATGAGCAGTTCTTC. Its translation: CASSVGLQNNEQFF.

V is TRBV5-1 and J is TRBJ1-1; D may be TRBD1 (5 bases). This CDR3 has 14 amino acids. Trimming shortened V by 4 bases and J by 3 bases, and 13 bases separated the two germline ends. Germline V lookup: CDR1 SGHRS, CDR2 YFSETQ. The CDR3 spells CASSGSGGYTEAFF. The CDR3 DNA is TGCGCCAGCAGCGGCTCGGGGGGGTACACTGAAGCTTTCTTT. The variable domain in full, completed from reference TRBV5-1 and TRBJ1-1, reads KAGVTQTPRYLIKTRGQQVTLSCSPISGHRSVSWYQQTPGQGLQFLFEYFSETQRNKGNFPGRFSGRQFSNSRSEMNVSTLELGDSALYLCASSGSGGYTEAFFGQGTRLTVV.

This chain links TRBV27 with TRBJ2-7; 10 nucleotides agree with TRBD2. The CDR3 contains 14 residues. V shed 8 bases and J 0 bases; nucleotides not matched to a gene: 4. Germline V gives CDR1 MNHEY, CDR2 SMNVEV (reference sequence). The CDR3 sequence is CASWTSGYSYEQYF. The CDR3 region has the DNA TGTGCCAGCTGGACTAGCGGCTACTCCTACGAGCAGTACTTC.

The chain employs TRBV19 and TRBJ2-5; perhaps TRBD1 as D (5 bases). Per the germline V gene, CDR1 is LNHDA and CDR2 is SQIVND (reference sequence). The ends were cut back, 5 bases at V and 0 bases at J, with 16 bases in the middle. The CDR3 extends over 16 amino acids. The CDR3 region is CASSLGRNSYQETQYF. In DNA, the CDR3 is TGTGCCAGTAGTTTGGGGCGGAACTCGTACCAAGAGACCCAGTACTTC.

This chain links TRBV5-4 with TRBJ1-1; 10 bases match TRBD1. V was clipped by 3 bases and J by 7 bases; unmatched bases: 9. Germline values: CDR1 SGHNT, CDR2 YYREEE (reference sequence). The CDR3 runs 15 residues. The chain's CDR3 is CASSSPTGGEGEAFF. As DNA, the CDR3 is TGTGCCAGCAGCTCCCCGACAGGGGGCGAGGGTGAAGCTTTCTTT.

The chain couples TRBV7-2 to TRBJ2-3; D might be TRBD1 (5 bases). The V end was cut by 6 bases, the J end by 4 bases, with 14 bases between. The CDR3 is 14 amino acids. From germline, CDR1 is SGHTA and CDR2 FQGNSA. The CDR3 region has the DNA TGTGCCAGCAGAAGGGGCGCCACCCCAGATACGCAGTATTTT. The encoded protein is CASRRGATPDTQYF.

V usage is TRBV5-1 and J usage is TRBJ1-2; 9 bases line up with TRBD1. CDR1 SGHRS and CDR2 YFSETQ come from the germline V gene. The length of the CDR3 is 15 residues. The J segment lost 2 bases and the V segment lost 4 bases, leaving 6 bases of the junction unmatched. As DNA, the CDR3 is TGCGCCAGCAGCGGGGGACAGGGTGCGAACTATGGCTACACCTTC. Protein sequence: CASSGGQGANYGYTF. Full variable domain (remainder filled in from reference TRBV5-1 and TRBJ1-2): KAGVTQTPRYLIKTRGQQVTLSCSPISGHRSVSWYQQTPGQGLQFLFEYFSETQRNKGNFPGRFSGRQFSNSRSEMNVSTLELGDSALYLCASSGGQGANYGYTFGSGTRLTVV.

The chain links TRBV5-6 to TRBJ1-4; 11 bases line up with TRBD1. CDR3 length: 17 amino acids. Germline values: CDR1 SGHDT, CDR2 YYEEEE. V dropped 5 bases and J dropped 3; count of bases not matched to a gene: 9. The CDR3 DNA sequence: TGTGCCAGCAGACATAAGGACAGGGGGCTTTCTAATGAAAAACTGTTTTTT. It translates to CASRHKDRGLSNEKLFF. The full variable domain, completed using reference TRBV5-6 and TRBJ1-4, is DAGVTQSPTHLIKTRGQQVTLRCSPKSGHDTVSWYQQALGQGPQFIFQYYEEEERQRGNFPDRFSGHQFPNYSSELNVNALLLGDSALYLCASRHKDRGLSNEKLFFGSGTQLSVL.

This sequence joins TRBV5-1 and TRBJ2-1, with 10 positions matching TRBD2. V shed 4 bases and J 7 bases; nucleotides not matched to a gene: 20. Germline lookup yields CDR1 SGHRS and CDR2 YFSETQ. The CDR3 totals 19 residues. CDR3 region: CASSIDRTSGLRGGNEQFF. The CDR3 DNA reads as TGCGCCAGCAGCATAGACCGGACTAGCGGACTTAGGGGGGGAAATGAGCAGTTCTTC.

The chain carries TRBV5-1 and TRBJ2-7; the match to TRBD2 covers 9 bases. Germline V gene sequence: CDR1 SGHRS, CDR2 YFSETQ. The CDR3 runs 15 residues. The V segment lost 4 bases and the J segment 0 bases; nucleotides outside the gene matches: 5. This CDR3 is CASSPTSGPSYEQYF. CDR3 nucleotides: TGCGCCAGCAGCCCTACTAGCGGGCCCTCCTACGAGCAGTACTTC. Drawing the rest from reference TRBV5-1 and TRBJ2-7, the complete variable domain is KAGVTQTPRYLIKTRGQQVTLSCSPISGHRSVSWYQQTPGQGLQFLFEYFSETQRNKGNFPGRFSGRQFSNSRSEMNVSTLELGDSALYLCASSPTSGPSYEQYFGPGTRLTVT.

The rearrangement uses TRBV5-1 and TRBJ1-2; 11 bases line up with TRBD1. The trim removed 2 bases at V and 4 bases at J, leaving 4 bases unmatched. CDR1 is SGHRS, CDR2 YFSETQ, per germline. CDR3 length: 15 residues. Here the CDR3 reads CASSLGTGGGYGYTF. CDR3 coding DNA: TGCGCCAGCAGCTTAGGGACAGGGGGAGGCTATGGCTACACCTTC. The full variable domain, completed using reference TRBV5-1 and TRBJ1-2, is KAGVTQTPRYLIKTRGQQVTLSCSPISGHRSVSWYQQTPGQGLQFLFEYFSETQRNKGNFPGRFSGRQFSNSRSEMNVSTLELGDSALYLCASSLGTGGGYGYTFGSGTRLTVV.